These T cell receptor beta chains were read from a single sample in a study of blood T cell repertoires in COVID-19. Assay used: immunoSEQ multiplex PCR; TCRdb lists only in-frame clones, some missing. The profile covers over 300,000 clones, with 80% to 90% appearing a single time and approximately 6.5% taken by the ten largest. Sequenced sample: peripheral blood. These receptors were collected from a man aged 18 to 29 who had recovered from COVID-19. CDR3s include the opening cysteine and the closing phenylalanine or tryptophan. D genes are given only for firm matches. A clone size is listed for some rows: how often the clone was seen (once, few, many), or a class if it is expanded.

CASRDTSLNTEAFF,TGTGCCAGCCGGGACACCTCTTTGAACACTGAAGCTTTCTTT,TRBJ1-1,NA,TRBV5-4,NA
CASSHRHKGNEKLFF,TGTGCCAGCAGTCACAGACATAAGGGGAATGAAAAACTGTTTTTT,TRBJ1-4,NA,TRBV6-5,NA
CASSQETYPGDTQYF,TGCGCCAGCAGCCAAGAGACTTACCCGGGAGATACGCAGTATTTT,TRBJ2-3,NA,TRBV4-3,NA
CASSLEGGTGQETQYF,TGTGCCAGCAGCTTAGAGGGCGGGACAGGACAAGAGACCCAGTACTTC,TRBJ2-5,TRBD1,TRBV7-2,NA
CASSLGQGNTEAFF,TGTGCCAGCAGTCTTGGACAGGGGAACACTGAAGCTTTCTTT,TRBJ1-1,TRBD1,TRBV2,NA
CSASLGGRPSSYNEQFF,TGCAGTGCTAGTTTGGGCGGGAGACCCAGCTCCTACAATGAGCAGTTCTTC,TRBJ2-1,TRBD2,TRBV20-1,NA
CASSLNRGGEQYF,TGTGCCAGCAGCTTAAACAGGGGTGGCGAGCAGTACTTC,TRBJ2-7,TRBD1,TRBV11-2,NA
CAISAGREIDEQYF,TGTGCCATCAGTGCCGGCAGGGAAATTGACGAGCAGTACTTC,TRBJ2-7,NA,TRBV10-3,NA
CASTLFEGSGNTIYF,TGTGCCAGCACCTTATTCGAGGGTTCTGGAAACACCATATATTTT,TRBJ1-3,NA,TRBV7-9,NA
CASSLGQEYNEQFF,TGTGCCAGCAGCTTAGGGCAGGAATACAATGAGCAGTTCTTC,TRBJ2-1,NA,TRBV7-2,NA
CASSSSLAGVDNEQFF,TGTGCCAGCAGTTCTTCACTAGCGGGAGTGGACAATGAGCAGTTCTTC,TRBJ2-1,TRBD2,TRBV7-9,NA
CASLRDNGHEKLFF,TGTGCCAGCTTAAGGGACAACGGGCATGAAAAACTGTTTTTT,TRBJ1-4,NA,TRBV6-5,once
CASSDPGTLGYTF,TGTGCCAGCAGTGACCCAGGCACCCTTGGCTACACCTTC,TRBJ1-2,NA,TRBV2,NA
CASSIQGNTEAFF,TGTGCCAGCAGCATACAGGGGAACACTGAAGCTTTCTTT,TRBJ1-1,NA,TRBV7-2,NA
CASSLEGGLRTGELFF,TGCGCCAGCAGCTTGGAGGGGGGGCTGAGGACCGGGGAGCTGTTTTTT,TRBJ2-2,NA,TRBV5-1,NA
CASSPVSGSSYEQYF,TGTGCCAGCAGTCCCGTTAGCGGGAGCTCCTACGAGCAGTACTTC,TRBJ2-7,TRBD2,TRBV2,NA